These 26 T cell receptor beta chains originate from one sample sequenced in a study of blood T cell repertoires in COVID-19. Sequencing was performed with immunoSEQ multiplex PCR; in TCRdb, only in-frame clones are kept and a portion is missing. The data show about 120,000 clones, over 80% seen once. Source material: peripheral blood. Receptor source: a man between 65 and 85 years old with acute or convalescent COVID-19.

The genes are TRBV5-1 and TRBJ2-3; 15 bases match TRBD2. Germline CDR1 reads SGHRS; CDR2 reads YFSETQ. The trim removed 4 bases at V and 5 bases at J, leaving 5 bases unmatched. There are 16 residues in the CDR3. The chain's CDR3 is CASSAGLAGGLDTQYF. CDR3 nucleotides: TGCGCCAGCAGCGCCGGACTAGCGGGGGGGTTAGATACGCAGTATTTT.

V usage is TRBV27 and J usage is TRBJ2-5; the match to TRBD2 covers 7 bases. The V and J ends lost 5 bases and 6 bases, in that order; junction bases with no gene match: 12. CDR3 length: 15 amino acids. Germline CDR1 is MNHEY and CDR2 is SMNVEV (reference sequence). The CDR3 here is CASSPGLGRGKTQYF. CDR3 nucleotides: TGTGCCAGCAGTCCTGGACTAGGAAGGGGTAAGACCCAGTACTTC.

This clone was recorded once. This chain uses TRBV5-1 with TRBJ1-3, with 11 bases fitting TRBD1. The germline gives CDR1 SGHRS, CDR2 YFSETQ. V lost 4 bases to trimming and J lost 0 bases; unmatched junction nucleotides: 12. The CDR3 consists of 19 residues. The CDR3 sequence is CASSPRTGGVLSSGNTIYF. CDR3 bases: TGCGCCAGCAGCCCCCGGACAGGGGGCGTACTAAGCTCTGGAAACACCATATATTTT.

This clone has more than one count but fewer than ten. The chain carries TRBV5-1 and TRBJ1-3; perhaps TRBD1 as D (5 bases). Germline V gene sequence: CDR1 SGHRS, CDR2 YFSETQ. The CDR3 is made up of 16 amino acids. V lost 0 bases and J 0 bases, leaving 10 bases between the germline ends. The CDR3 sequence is CASSLDLDISGNTIYF. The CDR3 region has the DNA TGCGCCAGCAGCTTGGATCTGGACATCTCTGGAAACACCATATATTTT.

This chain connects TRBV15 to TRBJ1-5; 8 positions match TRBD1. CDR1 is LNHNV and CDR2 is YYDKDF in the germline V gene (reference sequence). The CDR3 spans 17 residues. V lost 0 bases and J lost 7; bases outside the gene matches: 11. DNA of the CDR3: TGTGCCACCAGCAGAGATAAGTCAGGGGGCAATGGACAGCCCCAGCATTTT. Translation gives CATSRDKSGGNGQPQHF.

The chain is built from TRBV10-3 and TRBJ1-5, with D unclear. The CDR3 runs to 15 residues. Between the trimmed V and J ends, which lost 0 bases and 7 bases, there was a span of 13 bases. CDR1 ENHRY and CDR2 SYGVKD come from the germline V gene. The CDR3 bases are TGTGCCATCAGTGAGTCGATCTCCTCGAGCCAGCCCCAGCATTTT. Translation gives CAISESISSSQPQHF.

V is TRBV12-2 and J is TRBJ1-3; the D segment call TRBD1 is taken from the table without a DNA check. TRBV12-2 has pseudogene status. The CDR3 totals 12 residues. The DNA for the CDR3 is TGTGCAAGTCGCCCATCTGGAAACACCATATATTTT. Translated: CASRPSGNTIYF.

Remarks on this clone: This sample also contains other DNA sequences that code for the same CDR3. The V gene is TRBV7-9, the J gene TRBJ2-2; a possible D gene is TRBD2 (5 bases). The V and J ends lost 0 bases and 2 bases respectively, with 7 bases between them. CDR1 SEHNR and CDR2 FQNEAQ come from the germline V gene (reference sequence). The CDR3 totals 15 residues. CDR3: CASSLASGNTGELFF. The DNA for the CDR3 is TGTGCCAGCAGCTTAGCCAGCGGAAACACCGGGGAGCTGTTTTTT.

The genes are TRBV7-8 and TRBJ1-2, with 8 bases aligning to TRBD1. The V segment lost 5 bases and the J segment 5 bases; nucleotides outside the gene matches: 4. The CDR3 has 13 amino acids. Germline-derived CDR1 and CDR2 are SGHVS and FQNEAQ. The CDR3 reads CASSQTGVYGYTF. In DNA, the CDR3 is TGTGCCAGCAGCCAGACAGGGGTTTATGGCTACACCTTC.

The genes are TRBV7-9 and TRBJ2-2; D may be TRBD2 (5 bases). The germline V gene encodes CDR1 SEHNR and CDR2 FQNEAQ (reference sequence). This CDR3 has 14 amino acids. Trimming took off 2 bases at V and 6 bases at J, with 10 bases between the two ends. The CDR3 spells CASSLLASSGELFF. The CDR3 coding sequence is TGTGCCAGCAGCTTACTAGCATCATCCGGGGAGCTGTTTTTT.

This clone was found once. The DNA of the CDR3 is TGTGCCAGCAGCCAGGCCTGGGCGGCCGCAGGGGGCTCTGAAGCTTTCTTT. Translating it yields CASSQAWAAAGGSEAFF. The chain employs TRBV4-2 and TRBJ1-1, with TRBD1 matching 8 bases. Germline V gene sequence: CDR1 LGHNA, CDR2 YNFKEQ. V shed 3 bases and J 6 bases; nucleotides not matched to a gene: 15. This CDR3 has 17 amino acids.

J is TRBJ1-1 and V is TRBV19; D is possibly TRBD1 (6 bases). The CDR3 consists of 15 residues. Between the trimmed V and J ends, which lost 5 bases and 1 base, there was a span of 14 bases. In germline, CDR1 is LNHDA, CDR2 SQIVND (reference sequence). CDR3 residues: CASSSSGTTNTEAFF. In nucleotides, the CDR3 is TGTGCCAGTAGTTCCTCCGGGACAACGAACACTGAAGCTTTCTTT.

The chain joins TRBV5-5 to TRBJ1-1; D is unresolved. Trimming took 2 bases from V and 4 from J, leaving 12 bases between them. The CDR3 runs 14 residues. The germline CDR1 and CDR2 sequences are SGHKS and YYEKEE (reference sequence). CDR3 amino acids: CASSLFPAGTEAFF. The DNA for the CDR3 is TGTGCCAGCAGCTTATTCCCGGCGGGCACTGAAGCTTTCTTT. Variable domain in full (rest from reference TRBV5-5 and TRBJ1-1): DAGVTQSPTHLIKTRGQQVTLRCSPISGHKSVSWYQQVLGQGPQFIFQYYEKEERGRGNFPDRFSARQFPNYSSELNVNALLLGDSALYLCASSLFPAGTEAFFGQGTRLTVV.

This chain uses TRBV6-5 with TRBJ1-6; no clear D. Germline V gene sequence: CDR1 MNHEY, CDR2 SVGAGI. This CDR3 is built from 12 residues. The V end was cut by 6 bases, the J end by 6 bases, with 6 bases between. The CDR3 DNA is TGTGCCAGCAGCCACAGTAATTCACCCCTCCACTTT. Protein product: CASSHSNSPLHF.

The chain's CDR3 is CASSYRGKLNTGELFF. DNA of the CDR3: TGTGCCAGCTCCTACCGCGGGAAATTGAACACCGGGGAGCTGTTTTTT. The gene calls are TRBV13 and TRBJ2-2; tentatively, D is TRBD2 (6 bases). Trimming left V 8 bases short and J 1 base short, with 17 bases between. The length of the CDR3 is 16 residues. Germline CDR1 is PRHDT and CDR2 is FYEKMQ (reference sequence).

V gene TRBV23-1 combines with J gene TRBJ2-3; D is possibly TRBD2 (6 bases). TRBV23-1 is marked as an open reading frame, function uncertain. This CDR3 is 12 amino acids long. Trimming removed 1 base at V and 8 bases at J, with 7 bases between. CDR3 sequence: CASSQFGGTQYF. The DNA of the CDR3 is TGCGCCAGCAGTCAATTCGGGGGTACGCAGTATTTT.

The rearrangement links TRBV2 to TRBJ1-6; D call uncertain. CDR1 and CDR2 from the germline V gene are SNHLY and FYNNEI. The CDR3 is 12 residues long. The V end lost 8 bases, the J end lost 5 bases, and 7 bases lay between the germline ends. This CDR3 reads CASGQNNSPLHF. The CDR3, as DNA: TGTGCCAGCGGTCAGAATAATTCACCCCTCCACTTT.

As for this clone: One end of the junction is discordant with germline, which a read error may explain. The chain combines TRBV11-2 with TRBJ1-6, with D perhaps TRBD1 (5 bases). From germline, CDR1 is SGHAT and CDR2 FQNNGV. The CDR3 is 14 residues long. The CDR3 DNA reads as TGTGCCAGCAGCGTAGAAGCAGGGCGATCACCCCTCCACTTT. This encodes CASSVEAGRSPLHF.

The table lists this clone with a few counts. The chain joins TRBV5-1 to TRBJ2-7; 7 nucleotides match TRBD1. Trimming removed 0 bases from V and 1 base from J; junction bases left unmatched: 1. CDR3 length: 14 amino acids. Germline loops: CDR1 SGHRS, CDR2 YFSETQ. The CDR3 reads CASSLAGQSYEQYF. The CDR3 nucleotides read TGCGCCAGCAGCTTGGCGGGACAGTCCTACGAGCAGTACTTC.

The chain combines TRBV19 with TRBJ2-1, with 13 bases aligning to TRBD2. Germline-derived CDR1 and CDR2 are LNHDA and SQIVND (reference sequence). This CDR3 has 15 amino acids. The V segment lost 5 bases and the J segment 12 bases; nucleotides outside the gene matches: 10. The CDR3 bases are TGTGCCAGTAGTTTGGGGACTAGCGGGGCGAAAGGGCAGTTCTTC. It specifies CASSLGTSGAKGQFF.

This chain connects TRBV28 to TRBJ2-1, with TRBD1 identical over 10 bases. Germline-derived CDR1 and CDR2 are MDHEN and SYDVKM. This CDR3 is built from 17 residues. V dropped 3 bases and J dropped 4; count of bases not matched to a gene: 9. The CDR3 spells CASSFLQLGQGYNEQFF. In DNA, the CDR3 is TGTGCCAGCAGTTTTTTACAATTGGGACAGGGGTACAATGAGCAGTTCTTC.

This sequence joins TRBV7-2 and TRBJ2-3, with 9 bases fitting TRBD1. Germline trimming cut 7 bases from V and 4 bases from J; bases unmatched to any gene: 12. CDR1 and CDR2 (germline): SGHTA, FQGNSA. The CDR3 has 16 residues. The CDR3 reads CASTDRRTGVADTQYF. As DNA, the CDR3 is TGTGCCAGCACCGACCGCCGGACAGGGGTTGCAGATACGCAGTATTTT.

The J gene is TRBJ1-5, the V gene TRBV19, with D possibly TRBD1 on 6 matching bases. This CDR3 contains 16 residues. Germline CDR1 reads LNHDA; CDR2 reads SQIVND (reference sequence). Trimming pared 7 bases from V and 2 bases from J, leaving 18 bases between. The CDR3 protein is CASTRSAGAGNQPQHF. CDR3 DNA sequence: TGTGCCAGTACTCGGAGCGCGGGGGCGGGCAATCAGCCCCAGCATTTT. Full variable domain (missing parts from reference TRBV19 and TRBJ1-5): DGGITQSPKYLFRKEGQNVTLSCEQNLNHDAMYWYRQDPGQGLRLIYYSQIVNDFQKGDIAEGYSVSREKKESFPLTVTSAQKNPTAFYLCASTRSAGAGNQPQHFGDGTRLSIL.

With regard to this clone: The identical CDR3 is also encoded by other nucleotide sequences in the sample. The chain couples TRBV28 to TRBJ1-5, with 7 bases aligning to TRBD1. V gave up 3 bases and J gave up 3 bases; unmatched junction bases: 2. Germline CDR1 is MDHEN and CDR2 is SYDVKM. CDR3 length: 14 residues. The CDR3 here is CASSFTGDNQPQHF. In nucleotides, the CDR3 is TGTGCCAGCAGTTTCACAGGGGACAATCAGCCCCAGCATTTT.

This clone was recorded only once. The CDR3 reads CASSTHRGNTEAFF. CDR3 sequence (DNA): TGTGCCAGTAGTACACACAGGGGAAACACTGAAGCTTTCTTT. The chain couples TRBV19 to TRBJ1-1; 7 bases are a match to TRBD1. J was trimmed by 2 bases and V by 4 bases; bases with no gene match: 4. Germline loops: CDR1 LNHDA, CDR2 SQIVND (reference sequence). This CDR3 has 14 amino acids.

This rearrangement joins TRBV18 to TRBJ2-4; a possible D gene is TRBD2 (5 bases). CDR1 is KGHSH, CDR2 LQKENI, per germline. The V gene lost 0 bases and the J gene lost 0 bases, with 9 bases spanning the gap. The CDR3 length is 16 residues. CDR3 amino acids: CASSPPFGKAKNIQYF. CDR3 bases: TGTGCCAGCTCACCACCGTTCGGGAAAGCCAAAAACATTCAGTACTTC.